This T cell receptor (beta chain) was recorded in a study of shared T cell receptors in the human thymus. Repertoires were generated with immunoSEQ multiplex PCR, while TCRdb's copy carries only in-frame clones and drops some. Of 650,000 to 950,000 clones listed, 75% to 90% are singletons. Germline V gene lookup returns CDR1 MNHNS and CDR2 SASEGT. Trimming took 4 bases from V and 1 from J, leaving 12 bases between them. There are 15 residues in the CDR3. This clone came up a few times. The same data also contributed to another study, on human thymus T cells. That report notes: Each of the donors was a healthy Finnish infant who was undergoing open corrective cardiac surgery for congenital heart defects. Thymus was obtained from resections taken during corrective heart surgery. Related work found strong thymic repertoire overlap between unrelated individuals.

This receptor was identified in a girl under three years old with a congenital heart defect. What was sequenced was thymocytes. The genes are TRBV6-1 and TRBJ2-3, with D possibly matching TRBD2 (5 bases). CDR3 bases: TGTGCCAGCAGTGTAATCTTGGGAGGCACAGATACGCAGTATTTT. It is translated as CASSVILGGTDTQYF.